The 7 T cell receptor beta chains below were found in one sample sequenced in a study of CD8 T cells in ankylosing spondylitis. Each CDR3 protein gets one entry after TCRdb re-called the 5' RACE reads with MiXCR. This sample has around 180,000 distinct CDR3 sequences, with 13% found just once. Material: blood, either unsorted or a sorted T cell fraction (not recorded which). The receptors were sampled from a female donor with ankylosing spondylitis or in good health (not recorded which).

CDR3 region: CASSIPGRETHNEQFF. The CDR3 DNA reads TGTGCCAGCAGCATTCCGGGACGAGAGACCCACAATGAGCAGTTCTTC. The genes are TRBV11-2 and TRBJ2-1; D possibly matches TRBD1 or TRBD2 (5 bases each). The CDR3 has 16 amino acids. Germline V gives CDR1 SGHAT, CDR2 FQNNGV. V lost 5 bases and J 5 bases, leaving 19 bases between the germline ends.

This clonotype was seen ten or more times. V usage is TRBV5-1 and J usage is TRBJ2-7; 9 bases are a match to TRBD2. Germline CDR1 SGHRS, CDR2 YFSETQ. The CDR3 totals 15 residues. The J segment lost 4 bases and the V segment lost 0 bases, leaving 5 bases of the junction unmatched. The CDR3 loop reads CASSLALAGQYEQYF. The CDR3 DNA reads as TGCGCCAGCAGCTTGGCCCTAGCGGGACAATACGAGCAGTACTTC.

In its sample, this clonotype was seen many times. This sequence joins TRBV29-1 and TRBJ1-1; D remains ambiguous. Germline-derived CDR1 and CDR2 are SQVTM and ANQGSEA. Trimming cost V 2 bases and J 1 base, with 8 bases left between them. This CDR3 has 13 amino acids. The CDR3 loop reads CSVEKEQNTEAFF. The DNA of the CDR3 is TGCAGCGTTGAAAAGGAACAGAACACTGAAGCTTTCTTT.

In this sample, this clonotype turned up many times. The chain carries TRBV4-2 and TRBJ2-1, with a tentative D call TRBD2 (6 bases). The CDR3 runs to 14 residues. Trimming took off 2 bases at V and 6 bases at J, with 11 bases between the two ends. In germline, CDR1 is LGHNA, CDR2 YNFKEQ. CDR3 loop: CASSQPGSSNEQFF. The CDR3 bases are TGTGCCAGCAGCCAACCCGGGAGCAGCAATGAGCAGTTCTTC.

This chain uses TRBV9 with TRBJ2-1, with TRBD1 identical over 7 bases. V lost 6 bases to trimming and J lost 4 bases; unmatched junction nucleotides: 7. The CDR3 loop spans 14 amino acids. Germline V gives CDR1 SGDLS, CDR2 YYNGEE. As DNA, the CDR3 is TGTGCCAGCAACTCCGGGACAGATTACAATGAGCAGTTCTTC. The encoded protein is CASNSGTDYNEQFF.

In its sample, this clonotype was seen many times. The chain couples TRBV12-3 or TRBV12-4 to TRBJ1-4; D is perhaps TRBD1 (5 bases). The CDR3 is 14 amino acids. Between the trimmed V and J ends, which lost 5 bases and 12 bases, there was a span of 19 bases. The CDR3 sequence: CASSPQARPRELFF. The CDR3 region has the DNA TGTGCCAGCAGTCCCCAAGCCCGGCCCAGGGAACTGTTTTTT.

This clonotype has ten or more counts. V is TRBV12-3 or TRBV12-4 and J is TRBJ2-7; D call uncertain. Trimming removed 3 bases at V and 3 bases at J, with 9 bases between. This CDR3 is 13 amino acids long. The CDR3 is CASSLERVYEQYF. In DNA, the CDR3 is TGTGCCAGCAGTTTGGAAAGGGTCTACGAGCAGTACTTC.